There are a few counts of the clone carrying this T cell receptor (beta chain). Its antigen remains unidentified. Here immunoSEQ multiplex PCR was the method, and the copy in TCRdb shows in-frame clones only, minus some. The table lists 39,000 or so clones, about 88% of them singletons. Germline CDR1 ENHRY, CDR2 SYGVKD. Losses at the gene ends were 10 bases for V and 6 bases for J; bases not matched to a gene: 6. There are 14 residues in the CDR3. The data were taken from a study of neoadjuvant nivolumab and ipilimumab in lung cancer. Study-wide results and limits: Resected tumors had greater TCR richness and clonality than uninvolved lung. Only two of four nivolumab-treated tumors gained richness and clonality by surgery. Pretherapy blood TCR richness correlated positively with resected tumor richness.

This TCR was sampled from an adult with non-small cell lung cancer. The chain employs TRBV10-3 and TRBJ2-7; 16 bases fit TRBD2. Sequenced here: peripheral blood, sampled before neoadjuvant nivolumab, alone or with ipilimumab. The CDR3 here is CATGLAGGLGEQYF. The CDR3 coding sequence is TGTGCCACGGGACTAGCGGGAGGGCTTGGCGAGCAGTACTTC.